Following are 23 T cell receptor beta chains from one sample sequenced in a study of T cells in women clearing cervical HPV infection. Only in-frame clones appear in the TCRdb table, and some are missing; sequencing was by immunoSEQ multiplex PCR. The sample holds tens of thousands of clones. Sequencing was carried out using blood buffy coat. These receptors were taken from a woman between 18 and 69 years old with a cervical HPV16 infection that either progressed to CIN3+ or cleared (not recorded which).

A note on this clone: With the read ending 3 residues before the CDR3 end, the germline J gene is used to fill in that end. The J gene is TRBJ2-7, the V gene TRBV5-1, with 7 bases lining up with TRBD2. V lost 0 bases and J lost 3; bases outside the gene matches: 12. This CDR3 region has 17 residues. Looked up from germline, CDR1 is SGHRS and CDR2 is YFSETQ. Here the CDR3 reads CASSLVPLGGGDYEQYF. The DNA read from the CDR3 is TGCGCCAGCAGCTTGGTCCCCCTTGGCGGGGGTGACTACGAG.

With respect to this clone: Read data end 3 residues before the CDR3 end; the end is taken from the germline J gene. The chain links TRBV5-1 to TRBJ1-2; D is unclear. The CDR3 runs to 12 residues. Germline V gene sequence: CDR1 SGHRS, CDR2 YFSETQ. V was trimmed by 2 bases and J by 5 bases, leaving 7 bases between them. The CDR3 DNA, read in part, is TGCGCCAGCAGCTTAGGACTGTATGGC. Translated: CASSLGLYG. The full CDR3 protein is CASSLGLYGYTF.

Concerning this clone: Read data end 3 residues before the CDR3 end; the end is taken from the germline J gene. The J gene is TRBJ2-2, the V gene TRBV7-9; 7 bases match TRBD1. Germline V gives CDR1 SEHNR, CDR2 FQNEAQ (reference sequence). The CDR3 contains 13 residues. Trimming at V came to 6 bases and at J to 7 bases, leaving 5 bases not matched to a gene. CDR3 DNA (partial): TGTGCCAGCAGAGAAGACAGGGTCGGGGAG. It codes for CASREDRVGE. From start to end, the CDR3 is CASREDRVGELFF.

Comment on this clone: The observed sequence ends 3 residues before the CDR3 terminus, with the missing tail filled in from the germline J gene. The rearrangement links TRBV7-6 to TRBJ2-5; possible D gene TRBD2, 6 bases. V was pared by 5 bases and J by 5 bases, with 15 bases between. The CDR3 totals 14 residues. The germline V gene has CDR1 SGHVS and CDR2 FNYEAQ. Partial CDR3 DNA: TGTGCCAGCAGCCAGCACGGGACTTCCGAGACC. Translation gives CASSQHGTSET. The entire CDR3 protein is CASSQHGTSETQYF.

About this clone itself: The read ends 3 residues shy of where the CDR3 ends; the end is completed using the germline J gene. This chain uses TRBV6-1 with TRBJ2-7; TRBD1 aligns across 10 bases. This CDR3 is 14 amino acids long. CDR1 MNHNS and CDR2 SASEGT come from the germline V gene. V lost 2 bases and J lost 6; bases outside the gene matches: 4. The chain's CDR3 is CASSELGTGVEQYF. CDR3 DNA, as far as it was read: TGTGCCAGCAGTGAATTAGGGACAGGGGTCGAG.

Worth noting for this clone: The CDR3 extends 3 residues past the end of the read, so its final part is completed from the germline J gene. The chain employs TRBV5-6 and TRBJ2-3; D may be TRBD1 (6 bases). Germline V CDR1 and CDR2: SGHDT, YYEEEE. This CDR3 region has 13 residues. CDR3 bases read: TGTGCCAGCAGCATACAGGGTATCGAGACG. Its protein product is CASSIQGIET. The whole CDR3 sequence is CASSIQGIETQYF.

Points on this clone: The read finishes 3 residues shy of the CDR3 end, and the germline J gene is used to complete it. V is TRBV7-9 and J is TRBJ2-3, with TRBD1 identical over 7 bases. CDR1 and CDR2 (germline): SEHNR, FQNEAQ (reference sequence). The CDR3 totals 13 residues. The CDR3: CASSWTGDQPQYF. The sequenced part of the CDR3 DNA is TGTGCCAGCAGCTGGACAGGTGATCAGCCG. Supplemented by reference TRBV7-9 and TRBJ2-3, the full variable domain reads DTGVSQNPRHKITKRGQNVTFRCDPISEHNRLYWYRQTLGQGPEFLTYFQNEAQLEKSRLLSDRFSAERPKGSFSTLEIQRTEQGDSAMYLCASSWTGDQPQYFGPGTRLTVL.

Comments on this clone: The read comes to an end 3 residues before the CDR3 does, leaving the germline J gene to fill in the end. The chain couples TRBV5-4 to TRBJ1-1; the D gene is possibly TRBD1 (5 bases). The CDR3 consists of 16 residues. CDR1 and CDR2 (germline): SGHNT, YYREEE (reference sequence). V lost 7 bases and J lost 1, with 20 bases in between. CDR3 region: CASGAEFETGNTEAFF. CDR3 DNA, as far as it was read: TGTGCCAGCGGGGCGGAATTCGAGACGGGGAACACTGAA.

On this clone: The read terminates 3 residues ahead of where the CDR3 ends, so the germline J gene completes it. This chain connects TRBV18 to TRBJ1-4; tentative D call: TRBD1 (6 bases). The CDR3 runs 12 residues. Germline assignment: CDR1 KGHSH and CDR2 LQKENI. CDR3 region: CASSPLGAELFF. The covered CDR3 bases are TGTGCCAGCTCACCTTTGGGGGCGGAA.

Turning to this clone: The read comes to an end 3 residues before the CDR3 does, leaving the germline J gene to fill in the end. V gene TRBV5-6 combines with J gene TRBJ2-7; D might be TRBD1 (6 bases). Trimming stripped 3 bases from V and 4 bases from J, with 8 bases between. Germline CDR1 is SGHDT and CDR2 is YYEEEE. CDR3 size: 12 residues. This chain's CDR3 is CASSSTGYEQYF. The DNA read from the CDR3 is TGTGCCAGCAGCTCGACAGGTTACGAG.

On this clone itself: The read terminates 3 residues ahead of where the CDR3 ends, so the germline J gene completes it. This rearrangement joins TRBV19 to TRBJ2-3, with TRBD2 identical over 9 bases. The CDR3 consists of 14 residues. Germline V gene data show CDR1 as LNHDA and CDR2 as SQIVND (reference sequence). V trimming: 4 bases; J trimming: 1 base; junction bases outside the gene matches: 0. CDR3 protein: CASSSGGGTDTQYF. The part of the CDR3 DNA that was read is TGTGCCAGTAGTAGCGGGGGGGGCACAGATACG.

About this clone itself: The read gets to within 3 residues of the CDR3 end, and the germline J gene fills in the rest. The rearrangement uses TRBV19 and TRBJ2-7; 10 bases line up with TRBD2. Germline trimming cut 3 bases from V and 6 bases from J; bases unmatched to any gene: 8. This CDR3 is built from 15 residues. Germline CDR1 is LNHDA and CDR2 is SQIVND (reference sequence). The CDR3 is CASSMFGLAGGEQYF. The CDR3 bases that were read are TGTGCCAGTAGTATGTTTGGATTAGCGGGAGGCGAG.

Turning to this clone: With the read ending 3 residues before the CDR3 end, the germline J gene is used to fill in that end. The J gene is TRBJ2-3, the V gene TRBV20-1; 9 nucleotides agree with TRBD2. The CDR3 runs 15 residues. The ends lost 2 bases at V and 0 bases at J; junction bases unmatched: 3. Germline-derived CDR1 and CDR2 are DFQATT and SNEGSKA (reference sequence). The CDR3 reads CSARLAGASTDTQYF. CDR3 DNA (partial): TGCAGTGCTAGATTAGCGGGAGCTAGCACAGATACG.

With regard to this clone: The CDR3 extends 3 residues past the end of the read, so its final part is completed from the germline J gene. The V and J genes are TRBV29-1 and TRBJ2-2; 8 positions agree with TRBD1. CDR1 and CDR2 (germline): SQVTM, ANQGSEA. This CDR3 is built from 14 residues. With V trimmed by 7 bases and J by 3 bases, 7 bases remained unmatched. CDR3 loop: CSAITDRDTGELFF. The part of the CDR3 DNA that was read is TGCAGCGCCATCACGGACAGGGACACCGGGGAG.

Points on this clone: Coverage ceases 3 residues before the CDR3 finishes, and the germline J gene fills in the end. The chain is built from TRBV7-6 and TRBJ2-3; D possibly matches TRBD1 or TRBD2 (5 bases each). V was clipped by 5 bases and J by 4 bases, with 16 bases between them. Germline CDR1 and CDR2: SGHVS and FNYEAQ. CDR3 length: 15 amino acids. The CDR3 loop reads CASSEGRGASDTQYF. The sequenced CDR3 bases are TGTGCCAGCAGCGAAGGAAGGGGAGCCTCAGATACG.

As regards this clone: Coverage ceases 3 residues before the CDR3 finishes, and the germline J gene fills in the end. This chain connects TRBV6-1 to TRBJ2-7; perhaps TRBD1 as D (6 bases). The germline V gene has CDR1 MNHNS and CDR2 SASEGT. This CDR3 contains 13 residues. The V gene lost 4 bases and the J gene lost 3 bases, with 10 bases spanning the gap. The CDR3 sequence: CASSGGQSYEQYF. Partial CDR3 DNA: TGTGCCAGCAGTGGGGGACAAAGCTACGAG.

On this clone: The DNA ends 3 residues before the CDR3 does, and the rest of the CDR3 is filled in from the germline J gene. The chain recombines TRBV7-3 with TRBJ2-1; perhaps TRBD1 as D (6 bases). Trimming removed 4 bases at V and 5 bases at J, with 12 bases between. The CDR3 is 14 residues long. Germline V gene sequence: CDR1 SGHTA, CDR2 FQGTGA. The DNA read from the CDR3 is TGTGCCAGCAGCTCCCCAGGGACAAACAATGAG. Residues: CASSSPGTNNE. The entire CDR3 reads CASSSPGTNNEQFF.

Of note for this clone: The CDR3 end lies 3 residues beyond the end of the read and is filled in from the germline J gene. V usage is TRBV18 and J usage is TRBJ2-3; unclear D gene. V gave up 3 bases and J gave up 1 base, with 11 bases separating them. The germline V gene has CDR1 KGHSH and CDR2 LQKENI. This CDR3 spans 15 amino acids. CDR3 amino acids: CASSPLKSGTDTQYF. The CDR3 DNA, read in part, is TGTGCCAGCTCACCCCTTAAGAGCGGCACAGATACG.

The CDR3: CSVGWGQGGGNQPQHF. The covered CDR3 bases are TGCAGCGTTGGGTGGGGACAGGGGGGCGGTAATCAGCCC. This chain uses TRBV29-1 with TRBJ1-5; 11 positions match TRBD1. The sequenced fragment ends 3 residues before the CDR3 boundary, so the rest is inferred from the germline J gene. Germline CDR1 reads SQVTM; CDR2 reads ANQGSEA. The trim removed 4 bases at V and 4 bases at J, leaving 9 bases unmatched. The CDR3 covers 16 residues. The full variable domain, its missing parts supplied by reference TRBV29-1 and TRBJ1-5, is SAVISQKPSRDICQRGTSLTIQCQVDSQVTMMFWYRQQPGQSLTLIATANQGSEATYESGFVIDKFPISRPNLTFSTLTVSNMSPEDSSIYLCSVGWGQGGGNQPQHFGDGTRLSIL.

Note on this clone: The observed sequence ends 3 residues before the CDR3 terminus, with the missing tail filled in from the germline J gene. This sequence joins TRBV19 and TRBJ2-7, with TRBD1 matching over 10 bases. The ends lost 7 bases at V and 5 bases at J; junction bases unmatched: 11. This CDR3 spans 15 amino acids. Germline CDR1 LNHDA, CDR2 SQIVND (reference sequence). The CDR3 DNA, read in part, is TGTGCCAGTACGACACCGGGACAGGGGATGAACGAG. Translation gives CASTTPGQGMNE. From start to end, the CDR3 is CASTTPGQGMNEQYF. Looking up the rest from reference TRBV19 and TRBJ2-7 gives the full variable domain: DGGITQSPKYLFRKEGQNVTLSCEQNLNHDAMYWYRQDPGQGLRLIYYSQIVNDFQKGDIAEGYSVSREKKESFPLTVTSAQKNPTAFYLCASTTPGQGMNEQYFGPGTRLTVT.

To note about this clone: The read terminates 3 residues ahead of where the CDR3 ends, so the germline J gene completes it. The rearrangement links TRBV7-2 to TRBJ1-5, with D maybe TRBD1 (5 bases). This CDR3 spans 15 amino acids. Deletions cut 7 bases from V and 7 bases from J, with 20 bases between. Germline V gene sequence: CDR1 SGHTA, CDR2 FQGNSA. The part of the CDR3 DNA that was read is TGTGCCAGCACCTTCCCGGGGGAGGGGCGGCAGCCC. Its translation is CASTFPGEGRQP. The CDR3 in full is CASTFPGEGRQPQHF.

Regarding this clone: The read ends 3 residues shy of where the CDR3 ends; the end is completed using the germline J gene. The chain is built from TRBV19 and TRBJ2-1; 7 bases map to TRBD2. Germline CDR1 LNHDA, CDR2 SQIVND (reference sequence). The V segment lost 1 base and the J segment 0 bases; nucleotides outside the gene matches: 3. This CDR3 is built from 16 residues. The DNA read from the CDR3 is TGTGCCAGTAGTATAGGGTCTAGCGGCTCCTACAATGAG. As protein: CASSIGSSGSYNE. The CDR3 as a whole reads CASSIGSSGSYNEQFF. The full variable domain, its missing parts supplied by reference TRBV19 and TRBJ2-1, is DGGITQSPKYLFRKEGQNVTLSCEQNLNHDAMYWYRQDPGQGLRLIYYSQIVNDFQKGDIAEGYSVSREKKESFPLTVTSAQKNPTAFYLCASSIGSSGSYNEQFFGPGTRLTVL.

In the case of this clone: The read gets to within 3 residues of the CDR3 end, and the germline J gene fills in the rest. V usage is TRBV30 and J usage is TRBJ1-2, with D perhaps TRBD1 (5 bases). V was trimmed by 0 bases and J by 2 bases, leaving 13 bases between them. The V gene's germline CDR1 is GTSNPN and CDR2 SVGIG (reference sequence). The CDR3 totals 15 residues. CDR3 residues: CAWSVIPGSNYGYTF. The CDR3 bases that were read are TGTGCCTGGAGTGTAATTCCAGGGTCCAACTATGGC.